The source of this T cell receptor beta chain is a study of cytomegalovirus exposure and HLA in healthy donors. Study-level background: An earlier analysis identified 117 million unique TCR beta sequences in 150 million to 200 million T cells.

The PCR employed 60 Vbeta primers together with 13 Jbeta primers. Assay used: immunoSEQ multiplex PCR; TCRdb lists only in-frame clones, some missing. The table includes roughly 150,000 clones, approximately 83% detected once. The CDR3 has 14 residues. CDR1 and CDR2 (germline): LNHDA, SQIVND (reference sequence). V was pared by 6 bases and J by 5 bases, with 14 bases between. This receptor was obtained from a boy between 2 and 10 years old in good health and CMV-seronegative. The specimen was PBMCs. The genes are TRBV19 and TRBJ1-5; tentatively, D is TRBD1 (6 bases). CDR3 amino acids: CASRSGTNDQPQHF. The CDR3 DNA is TGTGCCAGTAGGTCCGGGACAAACGATCAGCCCCAGCATTTT.